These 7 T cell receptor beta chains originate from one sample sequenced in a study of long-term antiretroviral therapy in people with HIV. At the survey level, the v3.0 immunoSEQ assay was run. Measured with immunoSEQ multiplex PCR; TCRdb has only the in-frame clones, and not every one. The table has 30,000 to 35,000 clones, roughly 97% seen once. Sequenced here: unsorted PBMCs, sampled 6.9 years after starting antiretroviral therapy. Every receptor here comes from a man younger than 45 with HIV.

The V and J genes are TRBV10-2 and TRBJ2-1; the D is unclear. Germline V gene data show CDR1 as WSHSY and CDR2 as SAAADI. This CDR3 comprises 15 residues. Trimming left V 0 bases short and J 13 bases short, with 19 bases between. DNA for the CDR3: TGCGCCAGCAGTGAGTCCCGAGAGGTGGCCTTGATACAGTTCTTC. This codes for CASSESREVALIQFF.

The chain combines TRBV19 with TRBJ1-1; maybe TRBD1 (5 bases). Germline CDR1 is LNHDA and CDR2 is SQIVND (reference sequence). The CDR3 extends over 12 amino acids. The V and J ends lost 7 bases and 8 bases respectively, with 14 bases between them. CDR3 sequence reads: CASTGGRREAFF. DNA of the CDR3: TGTGCCAGTACCGGGGGTCGGAGGGAAGCTTTCTTT.

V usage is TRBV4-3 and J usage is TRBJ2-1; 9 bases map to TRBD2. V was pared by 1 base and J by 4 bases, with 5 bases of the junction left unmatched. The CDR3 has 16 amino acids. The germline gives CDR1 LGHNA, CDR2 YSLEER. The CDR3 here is CASSQGVAGDYNEQFF. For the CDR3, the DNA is TGCGCCAGCAGCCAAGGTGTAGCGGGGGATTACAATGAGCAGTTCTTC.

The CDR3 protein is CASSLGPLYEQYF. The CDR3 DNA reads as TGTGCCAGTAGTCTGGGACCCTTGTACGAGCAGTACTTC. The V call is TRBV19, the J call TRBJ2-7; D may match TRBD1 or TRBD2 (5 bases each). The CDR3 length is 13 residues. Trimming took 5 bases from V and 4 from J, leaving 12 bases between them. The germline gives CDR1 LNHDA, CDR2 SQIVND (reference sequence).

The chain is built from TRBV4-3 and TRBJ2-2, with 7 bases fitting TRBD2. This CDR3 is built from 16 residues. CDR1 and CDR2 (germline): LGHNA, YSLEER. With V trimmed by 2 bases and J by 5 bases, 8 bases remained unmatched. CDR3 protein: CASSQKSGRETGELFF. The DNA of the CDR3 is TGCGCCAGCAGCCAAAAGTCTGGGCGGGAGACCGGGGAGCTGTTTTTT.

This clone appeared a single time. The DNA for the CDR3 is TGTGCTAGTGGTTTGGGCCTAGCGGGGAGAGATACGCAGTATTTT. Residues: CASGLGLAGRDTQYF. This sequence joins TRBV12-5 and TRBJ2-3; 9 bases are shared with TRBD2. CDR3 length: 15 amino acids. After removal of 1 base from V and 5 bases from J, the junction contained 4 bases not matched to a gene. CDR1 is LGHNT, CDR2 FRNRAP, per germline.

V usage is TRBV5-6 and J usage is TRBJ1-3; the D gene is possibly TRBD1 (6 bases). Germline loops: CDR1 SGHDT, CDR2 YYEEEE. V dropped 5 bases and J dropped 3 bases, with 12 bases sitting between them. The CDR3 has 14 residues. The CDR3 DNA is TGTGCCAGCAGGCCCGGGACATTTGGAAACACCATATATTTT. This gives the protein CASRPGTFGNTIYF.